Presented here are 23 T cell receptor beta chains from one specimen sequenced in a study of blood T cell repertoires in COVID-19. Measured with immunoSEQ multiplex PCR; TCRdb has only the in-frame clones, and not every one. The table has 290,000 or so clones, about 87% seen once. Specimen: peripheral blood. Receptors originate from a man aged 70 or older with acute or convalescent COVID-19.

V and J are TRBV4-3 and TRBJ1-3; D call uncertain. V lost 5 bases and J lost 2, with 13 bases in between. The CDR3 length is 15 residues. Germline CDR1 is LGHNA and CDR2 is YSLEER. The CDR3 DNA reads TGCGCCAGCAGCGGAGGTACGGCCGCTGGAAACACCATATATTTT. Amino acids: CASSGGTAAGNTIYF.

This chain uses TRBV15 with TRBJ2-7; TRBD2 aligns across 7 bases. V was clipped by 5 bases and J by 0 bases; unmatched bases: 7. CDR1 is LNHNV, CDR2 YYDKDF, per germline (reference sequence). The CDR3 contains 15 residues. The CDR3 region is CATSRGGLSSYEQYF. The CDR3 coding sequence is TGTGCCACCAGCCGGGGAGGGTTGAGCTCCTACGAGCAGTACTTC.

Only one count was recorded for this clone. V is TRBV2 and J is TRBJ2-4; D is ambiguous. This CDR3 spans 11 amino acids. With 3 bases removed from V and 14 bases from J, the gap between germline ends came to 11 bases. CDR1 is SNHLY, CDR2 FYNNEI, per germline. The CDR3 region is CASSDNRRKYF. The CDR3 nucleotides are TGTGCCAGCAGTGACAACAGAAGGAAGTACTTC.

The V and J genes are TRBV7-2 and TRBJ2-1, with TRBD2 matching over 7 bases. The V and J ends lost 5 bases and 9 bases, in that order; junction bases with no gene match: 10. The CDR3 sequence is 14 residues long. The germline CDR1 and CDR2 sequences are SGHTA and FQGNSA. CDR3 in amino acids: CASSLWAGEGEQFF. DNA for the CDR3: TGTGCCAGCAGCCTCTGGGCGGGAGAAGGTGAGCAGTTCTTC.

V and J are TRBV7-2 and TRBJ1-2; TRBD1 might be the D (6 bases). The CDR3 loop spans 14 amino acids. V was cut by 0 bases and J by 8 bases, with 13 bases left in between. Germline CDR1 is SGHTA and CDR2 is FQGNSA. CDR3 DNA: TGTGCCAGCAGCTTAGCGGGCAGGGGTGAGGGCTACACCTTC. It encodes CASSLAGRGEGYTF. Full variable domain (rest looked up from reference TRBV7-2 and TRBJ1-2): GAGVSQSPSNKVTEKGKDVELRCDPISGHTALYWYRQSLGQGLEFLIYFQGNSAPDKSGLPSDRFSAERTGGSVSTLTIQRTQQEDSAVYLCASSLAGRGEGYTFGSGTRLTVV.

The chain joins TRBV11-2 to TRBJ1-4, with D possibly matching TRBD1 (5 bases). The germline gives CDR1 SGHAT, CDR2 FQNNGV. This CDR3 spans 13 amino acids. V lost 4 bases and J 10 bases, leaving 13 bases between the germline ends. The CDR3 DNA sequence: TGTGCCAGCAGCTATGGGGCGCGGGGAAAACTGTTTTTT. Protein product: CASSYGARGKLFF.

This clone has just a few counts. This chain joins TRBV7-9 and TRBJ1-3; possibly TRBD1 for D (5 bases). The V and J ends lost 3 bases and 2 bases respectively, with 11 bases between them. The CDR3 covers 15 residues. Germline loops: CDR1 SEHNR, CDR2 FQNEAQ (reference sequence). This CDR3 is CASSFVQGTGNTIYF. DNA for the CDR3: TGTGCCAGCAGCTTCGTCCAGGGTACTGGAAACACCATATATTTT. Full variable domain (outside the CDR3, taken from reference TRBV7-9 and TRBJ1-3): DTGVSQNPRHKITKRGQNVTFRCDPISEHNRLYWYRQTLGQGPEFLTYFQNEAQLEKSRLLSDRFSAERPKGSFSTLEIQRTEQGDSAMYLCASSFVQGTGNTIYFGEGSWLTVV.

The rearrangement joins TRBV19 to TRBJ2-1, with TRBD2 matching over 7 bases. CDR1 and CDR2 from the germline V gene are LNHDA and SQIVND (reference sequence). With 6 bases clipped from V and 0 bases from J, the junction kept 8 bases outside the gene matches. This CDR3 is 16 amino acids long. This CDR3 is CASRSNLAVSYNEQFF. The CDR3 bases are TGTGCCAGTAGAAGCAATCTAGCGGTCTCCTACAATGAGCAGTTCTTC.

V and J are TRBV7-6 and TRBJ2-7; 8 bases agree with TRBD1. This CDR3 is 15 amino acids long. Germline-derived CDR1 and CDR2 are SGHVS and FNYEAQ. The V and J ends lost 3 bases and 0 bases, in that order; junction bases with no gene match: 4. CDR3 nucleotides: TGTGCCAGCAGCTTTGGCGACAGGGGCTCCTACGAGCAGTACTTC. It codes for CASSFGDRGSYEQYF. The whole variable domain, remainder taken from reference TRBV7-6 and TRBJ2-7, is GAGVSQSPRYKVTKRGQDVALRCDPISGHVSLYWYRQALGQGPEFLTYFNYEAQQDKSGLPNDRFSAERPEGSISTLTIQRTEQRDSAMYRCASSFGDRGSYEQYFGPGTRLTVT.

The chain carries TRBV7-2 and TRBJ2-7, with 11 bases that match TRBD2. After removal of 5 bases from V and 1 base from J, the junction contained 10 bases not matched to a gene. The length of the CDR3 is 17 residues. Germline V lookup: CDR1 SGHTA, CDR2 FQGNSA. The CDR3 nucleotides read TGTGCCAGCAGCCCGATTATGACTAGCGGGATTTCCTACGAGCAGTACTTC. Its protein is CASSPIMTSGISYEQYF. Based on the CDR3 plus reference TRBV7-2 and TRBJ2-7, the full variable domain is GAGVSQSPSNKVTEKGKDVELRCDPISGHTALYWYRQSLGQGLEFLIYFQGNSAPDKSGLPSDRFSAERTGGSVSTLTIQRTQQEDSAVYLCASSPIMTSGISYEQYFGPGTRLTVT.

A few counts support this clone. V and J are TRBV7-9 and TRBJ2-3; a possible D gene is TRBD1 (5 bases). Germline CDR1 and CDR2: SEHNR and FQNEAQ (reference sequence). This CDR3 comprises 14 residues. Trimming took 2 bases from V and 1 from J, leaving 7 bases between them. DNA for the CDR3: TGTGCCAGCAGCTTAATAGGGGGCACAGATACGCAGTATTTT. Translation: CASSLIGGTDTQYF.

V and J are TRBV7-2 and TRBJ2-1; a weak D match, TRBD1 (5 bases). Germline V lookup: CDR1 SGHTA, CDR2 FQGNSA. This CDR3 is 13 amino acids long. Between the trimmed V and J ends, which lost 2 bases and 9 bases, there was a span of 11 bases. The chain's CDR3 is CASSLQQVREQFF. The DNA for the CDR3 is TGTGCCAGCAGCTTACAACAGGTACGTGAGCAGTTCTTC.

This chain links TRBV5-1 with TRBJ2-3; 8 positions match TRBD1. Trimming took 3 bases from V and 0 from J; bases not matched to a gene: 3. Germline CDR1 SGHRS, CDR2 YFSETQ. The CDR3 is 15 amino acids. CDR3 in DNA: TGCGCCAGCAGCTACCAGGGGGCTAGCACAGATACGCAGTATTTT. This encodes CASSYQGASTDTQYF. Using reference TRBV5-1 and TRBJ2-3 for the parts outside the CDR3, the full variable domain is KAGVTQTPRYLIKTRGQQVTLSCSPISGHRSVSWYQQTPGQGLQFLFEYFSETQRNKGNFPGRFSGRQFSNSRSEMNVSTLELGDSALYLCASSYQGASTDTQYFGPGTRLTVL.

The chain is built from TRBV6-5 and TRBJ1-5; a possible D gene is TRBD1 (5 bases). Trimming shortened V by 6 bases and J by 0 bases, and 12 bases separated the two germline ends. This CDR3 region has 15 residues. Germline-derived CDR1 and CDR2 are MNHEY and SVGAGI. This CDR3 reads CASRQTVNSNQPQHF. CDR3 nucleotide sequence: TGTGCCAGCAGACAGACAGTAAATAGCAATCAGCCCCAGCATTTT.

The rearrangement links TRBV28 to TRBJ2-1; 7 bases map to TRBD2. The CDR3 runs to 15 residues. Looked up from germline, CDR1 is MDHEN and CDR2 is SYDVKM. The V segment lost 7 bases and the J segment 7 bases; nucleotides outside the gene matches: 13. DNA of the CDR3: TGTGCCAGCAAAACTCCGGGACTACCAAGGAATGAGCAGTTCTTC. Protein: CASKTPGLPRNEQFF.

This chain connects TRBV5-4 to TRBJ2-2, with a weak D call TRBD2 (6 bases). CDR1 and CDR2 (germline): SGHNT, YYREEE (reference sequence). The CDR3 loop spans 15 amino acids. Trimming removed 5 bases at V and 6 bases at J, with 17 bases between. CDR3 in DNA: TGTGCCAGCAGTCTGGGGCGGGATCGGGCCGGGGAGCTGTTTTTT. It encodes CASSLGRDRAGELFF. Combining the CDR3 with reference TRBV5-4 and TRBJ2-2 gives the whole variable domain ETGVTQSPTHLIKTRGQQVTLRCSSQSGHNTVSWYQQALGQGPQFIFQYYREEENGRGNFPPRFSGLQFPNYSSELNVNALELDDSALYLCASSLGRDRAGELFFGEGSRLTVL.

The gene calls are TRBV5-1 and TRBJ2-2, with a tentative D call TRBD2 (5 bases). V lost 4 bases and J 6 bases, leaving 10 bases between the germline ends. Per germline, CDR1 SGHRS and CDR2 YFSETQ. CDR3 length: 13 residues. CDR3 loop: CASSAKGAGELFF. CDR3 DNA: TGCGCCAGCAGCGCCAAGGGAGCCGGGGAGCTGTTTTTT.

The gene calls are TRBV19 and TRBJ1-2; D is undetermined. The V end lost 6 bases, the J end lost 8 bases, and 16 bases lay between the germline ends. The CDR3 covers 13 residues. Germline CDR1 is LNHDA and CDR2 is SQIVND (reference sequence). The CDR3 DNA is TGTGCCAGTAGCCCCTCGGGTGCGGGGGGCTACACCTTC. Translation gives CASSPSGAGGYTF.

CDR3 residues: CASPYPGLAGVGEQYF. CDR3 in DNA: TGTGCCAGCCCCTATCCGGGACTAGCGGGAGTGGGGGAGCAGTACTTC. The rearrangement links TRBV21-1 to TRBJ2-7; the table's D gene call, TRBD2, was not cross checked with the DNA. TRBV21-1 corresponds to a pseudogene. CDR3 length equals 16 residues.

The chain recombines TRBV6-5 with TRBJ2-1; D ambiguous. Germline assignment: CDR1 MNHEY and CDR2 SVGAGI. V lost 6 bases and J lost 5, with 17 bases in between. The CDR3 runs 15 residues. The CDR3 DNA reads TGTGCCAGCAGAAAGTCGGCGGTTCCCCACAATGAGCAGTTCTTC. It encodes CASRKSAVPHNEQFF.

CDR3 DNA: TGTGCCAGCAGCTCCGCAGGGAACGAGCAGTACTTC. This sequence encodes CASSSAGNEQYF. The V call is TRBV6-6, the J call TRBJ2-7; a possible D gene is TRBD1 (5 bases). The germline gives CDR1 MNHNY, CDR2 SVGAGI (reference sequence). The CDR3 is made up of 12 amino acids. With 6 bases removed from V and 5 bases from J, the gap between germline ends came to 11 bases.

This clone occurred a few times. The genes are TRBV7-9 and TRBJ1-1; maybe TRBD1 (5 bases). The V end lost 3 bases, the J end lost 8 bases, and 16 bases lay between the germline ends. The CDR3 length is 14 residues. Germline values: CDR1 SEHNR, CDR2 FQNEAQ (reference sequence). CDR3 nucleotide sequence: TGTGCCAGCAGCTTTTCTATTGCGGGGCAGGAAGCTTTCTTT. Its protein is CASSFSIAGQEAFF.

The chain recombines TRBV7-2 with TRBJ2-3; D gene ambiguous. Deletions cut 0 bases from V and 4 bases from J, with 5 bases between. Germline CDR1 SGHTA, CDR2 FQGNSA. The CDR3 consists of 13 residues. CDR3 sequence reads: CASSLASSDTQYF. CDR3 coding DNA: TGTGCCAGCAGCTTAGCTAGCTCAGATACGCAGTATTTT.